One sample yielded the 23 T cell receptor beta chains listed below, sequenced in a study of CXCR3-negative and CXCR3-positive naive CD8 T cells. Researchers prepared the TRB cDNA libraries using 5' RACE with UMI labels. TCRdb re-called the 5' RACE reads; every CDR3 protein appears as one record, without DNA. In all, the sample yields approximately 58,000 distinct CDR3 sequences. Sequencing input: naive CXCR3- CD8+ T cells from blood. Described subset: CD45RO-CCR7+CD27+CD95- naive CD8+ T cells lacking CXCR3 (TNR3-). The source of these receptors is a human donor in good health. Some clones in this sample may be carry-over from other donors' samples.

The rearrangement joins TRBV6-5 to TRBJ2-2; TCRdb lists TRBD2, though no DNA is available to test this call. CDR1 and CDR2 from the germline V gene are MNHEY and SVGAGI. The CDR3 is made up of 15 amino acids. The chain's CDR3 is CASSYPATGAGELFF.

The chain couples TRBV29-1 to TRBJ2-1; the D call of TRBD2 rests on TCRdb alone, since no DNA is present to check it. The CDR3 covers 16 residues. Germline lookup yields CDR1 SQVTM and CDR2 ANQGSEA. The CDR3 loop reads CSITTGTSGSYNEQFF.

The chain has TRBV7-8 and TRBJ2-3; TCRdb's D gene call, TRBD1, goes unchecked for lack of DNA. Germline assignment: CDR1 SGHVS and CDR2 FQNEAQ. The CDR3 consists of 17 residues. This chain's CDR3 is CASSPTRPGQGADTQYF.

This rearrangement joins TRBV7-6 to TRBJ2-7; TCRdb calls TRBD1, which cannot be checked without DNA. Germline CDR1 and CDR2: SGHVS and FNYEAQ. The CDR3 is 12 residues long. The CDR3 region is CASSAPQHEQYF.

This chain uses TRBV20-1 with TRBJ2-7; with no DNA, the TCRdb D assignment of TRBD2 cannot be verified. The CDR3 runs 14 residues. CDR1 and CDR2 (germline): DFQATT, SNEGSKA (reference sequence). The CDR3 is CSARGLARTYEQYF.

This rearrangement joins TRBV29-1 to TRBJ1-2; without DNA, the TCRdb call of TRBD1 cannot be checked. The germline V gene encodes CDR1 SQVTM and CDR2 ANQGSEA. This CDR3 region has 13 residues. The CDR3 region is CSVDPGGAGGYTF.

CDR3: CASSQEPGLATDTQYF. This sequence joins TRBV3-1 and TRBJ2-3; TCRdb's assignment of TRBD1 cannot be checked, as there is no DNA. The CDR3 has 16 residues. Germline CDR1 is LGHDT and CDR2 is YNNKEL (reference sequence).

CDR3 sequence reads: CASSPISGGALTDTQYF. The rearrangement uses TRBV28 and TRBJ2-3; absent DNA, TCRdb's TRBD2 call cannot be checked. CDR1 and CDR2 from the germline V gene are MDHEN and SYDVKM. The CDR3 length is 17 residues.

The chain joins TRBV5-1 to TRBJ2-7; absent DNA, TCRdb's TRBD2 call cannot be checked. Germline CDR1 is SGHRS and CDR2 is YFSETQ. The CDR3 consists of 16 residues. CDR3 residues: CASSLASSGGAYEQYF.

The chain has TRBV7-9 and TRBJ2-1. This CDR3 is built from 12 residues. CDR1 and CDR2 (germline): SEHNR, FQNEAQ (reference sequence). The chain's CDR3 is CASSLELNEQFF. The full variable domain, its missing parts supplied by reference TRBV7-9 and TRBJ2-1, is DTGVSQNPRHKITKRGQNVTFRCDPISEHNRLYWYRQTLGQGPEFLTYFQNEAQLEKSRLLSDRFSAERPKGSFSTLEIQRTEQGDSAMYLCASSLELNEQFFGPGTRLTVL.

CDR3 sequence reads: CASSLDRGESPLHF. The chain is built from TRBV5-6 and TRBJ1-6; no DNA is available, so the TRBD1 call from TCRdb remains unchecked. The CDR3 contains 14 residues. Germline V CDR1 and CDR2: SGHDT, YYEEEE.

This chain uses TRBV28 with TRBJ2-1; TCRdb gives TRBD2 as the D gene, but with no DNA this cannot be confirmed. Germline lookup yields CDR1 MDHEN and CDR2 SYDVKM. This CDR3 spans 13 amino acids. This chain's CDR3 is CASSHLAGAEQFF. Variable domain in full (rest from reference TRBV28 and TRBJ2-1): DVKVTQSSRYLVKRTGEKVFLECVQDMDHENMFWYRQDPGLGLRLIYFSYDVKMKEKGDIPEGYSVSREKKERFSLILESASTNQTSMYLCASSHLAGAEQFFGPGTRLTVL.

The rearrangement uses TRBV28 and TRBJ1-3. Germline V lookup: CDR1 MDHEN, CDR2 SYDVKM. The CDR3 length is 15 residues. This CDR3 is CASSLGRNSGNTIYF.

V gene TRBV7-6 combines with J gene TRBJ2-2. CDR1 and CDR2 (germline): SGHVS, FNYEAQ. This CDR3 comprises 11 residues. The CDR3 sequence: CASSQSWELFF.

This sequence joins TRBV7-9 and TRBJ2-5; the TCRdb D gene call, TRBD1, has no DNA to confirm it. CDR3 length: 14 amino acids. The germline CDR1 and CDR2 sequences are SEHNR and FQNEAQ (reference sequence). The CDR3 here is CASSHRDRVETQYF.

The chain has TRBV29-1 and TRBJ1-2; no DNA is available, so the TRBD1 call from TCRdb remains unchecked. The germline V gene has CDR1 SQVTM and CDR2 ANQGSEA. The CDR3 has 12 amino acids. The CDR3 sequence: CSVETGGYGYTF. Drawing the rest from reference TRBV29-1 and TRBJ1-2, the complete variable domain is SAVISQKPSRDICQRGTSLTIQCQVDSQVTMMFWYRQQPGQSLTLIATANQGSEATYESGFVIDKFPISRPNLTFSTLTVSNMSPEDSSIYLCSVETGGYGYTFGSGTRLTVV.

The CDR3 reads CAIPLRGPGEQFF. This chain connects TRBV7-9 to TRBJ2-1; TCRdb calls TRBD2, which cannot be checked without DNA. The CDR3 contains 13 residues. Germline CDR1 reads SEHNR; CDR2 reads FQNEAQ (reference sequence).

V gene TRBV11-2 combines with J gene TRBJ2-5; TCRdb's D call, TRBD1, is unchecked because there is no DNA. The CDR3 length is 16 residues. Germline V CDR1 and CDR2: SGHAT, FQNNGV. The chain's CDR3 is CASSLFPRAREETQYF.

This chain links TRBV19 with TRBJ2-7; TCRdb indicates TRBD2, and absent DNA this call remains unverified. The CDR3 covers 13 residues. CDR1 and CDR2 from the germline V gene are LNHDA and SQIVND (reference sequence). CDR3 protein: CASSSGTSYEQYF.

This sequence joins TRBV6-5 and TRBJ2-7. The CDR3 covers 14 residues. CDR1 is MNHEY, CDR2 SVGAGI, per germline. CDR3 residues: CASSFGRISYEQYF.

The chain combines TRBV20-1 with TRBJ1-2; TCRdb selects TRBD1, and the lack of DNA leaves this call unchecked. Germline CDR1 reads DFQATT; CDR2 reads SNEGSKA (reference sequence). This CDR3 has 16 amino acids. Here the CDR3 reads CSASHRDRAILGGYTF.

This chain uses TRBV7-9 with TRBJ2-1; absent DNA, TCRdb's TRBD1 call cannot be checked. The CDR3 has 12 residues. CDR1 and CDR2 (germline): SEHNR, FQNEAQ (reference sequence). The CDR3 reads CASSFRANEQFF.

This clonotype shows up as medium-sized by frequency. The rearrangement uses TRBV15 and TRBJ2-4; TCRdb returns TRBD2, unconfirmable since there is no DNA. Looked up from germline, CDR1 is LNHNV and CDR2 is YYDKDF (reference sequence). The CDR3 contains 19 residues. This CDR3 is CATSRDGPSGGSYLNIQYF. Full variable domain (rest looked up from reference TRBV15 and TRBJ2-4): DAMVIQNPRYQVTQFGKPVTLSCSQTLNHNVMYWYQQKSSQAPKLLFHYYDKDFNNEADTPDNFQSRRPNTSFCFLDIRSPGLGDTAMYLCATSRDGPSGGSYLNIQYFGAGTRLSVL.